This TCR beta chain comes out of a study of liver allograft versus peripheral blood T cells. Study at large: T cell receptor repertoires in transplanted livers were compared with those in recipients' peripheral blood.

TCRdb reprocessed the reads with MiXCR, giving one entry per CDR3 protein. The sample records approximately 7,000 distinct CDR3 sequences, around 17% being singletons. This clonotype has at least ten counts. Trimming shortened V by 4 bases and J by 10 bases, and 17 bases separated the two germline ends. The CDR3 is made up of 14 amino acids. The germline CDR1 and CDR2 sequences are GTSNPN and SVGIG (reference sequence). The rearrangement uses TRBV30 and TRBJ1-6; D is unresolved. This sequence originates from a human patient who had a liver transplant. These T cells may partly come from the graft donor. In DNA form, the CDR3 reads TGTGCCTGGACAGTAGCCCCTTCGAGGTCACCCCTCCACTTT. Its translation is CAWTVAPSRSPLHF.